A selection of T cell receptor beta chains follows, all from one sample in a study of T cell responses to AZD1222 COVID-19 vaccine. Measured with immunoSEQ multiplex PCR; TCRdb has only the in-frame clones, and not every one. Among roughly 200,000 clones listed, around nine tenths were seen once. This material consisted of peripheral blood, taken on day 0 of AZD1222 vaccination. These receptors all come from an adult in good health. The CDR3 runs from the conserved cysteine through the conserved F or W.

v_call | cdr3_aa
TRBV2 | CASSEQGVGNTIYF
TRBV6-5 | CASSPDLWNTEAFF
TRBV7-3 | CASSLEAGQTPREAFF
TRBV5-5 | CASSLILAGGTQETQYF
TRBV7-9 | CASSLEVRADEQFF
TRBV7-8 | CASSLAFRRGGNQPQHF
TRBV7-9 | CASSPLGSSYNSPLHF
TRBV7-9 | CASSRDRYEQYF
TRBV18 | CASSPGAATNEKLFF
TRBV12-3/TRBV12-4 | CASSLSINYGYTF
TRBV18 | CASSPGEGYTF
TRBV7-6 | CASSLAAGNTIYF
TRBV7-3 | CASSLDATPGGHQGGGYTF
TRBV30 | CAWSVGRVAGYTF
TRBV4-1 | CASSQVGQGKNIQYF
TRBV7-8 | CASSLALSAAKNIQYF
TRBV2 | CASSDPGARRATNEKLFF
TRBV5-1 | CASSSPNRGRNSGNTIYF
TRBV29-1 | CSVMTGGNQPQHF
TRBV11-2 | CASSTPGLNTEAFF
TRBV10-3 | CAIGRTSEETQYF
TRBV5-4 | CASSLVGQMNTEAFF
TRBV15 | CATSRVGVGNQPQHF
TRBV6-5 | CASSYFTSGGTGELFF
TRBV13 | CASRVPGLGGRAEAFF
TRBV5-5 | CASSSYRRTGANQPQHF